What follows describes a single T cell receptor (beta chain). The target antigen is unknown. CDR1 and CDR2 from the germline V gene are SGHDN and FVKESK. The CDR3 runs to 13 residues. Trimming cost V 4 bases and J 4 bases; bases outside gene matches: 3. This record belongs to a study of T cells after yellow fever vaccination. Overall study context: Preparation of fractions with low cell numbers was performed using SMART-Seq v4 Ultra Low Input.

Using its own MiXCR run on the 5' RACE reads, TCRdb lists one record per CDR3 protein. In the table there are a few hundred thousand distinct CDR3 sequences, less than 9.5% of which are singletons. Notes on the study in general: The secondary response was weaker, and its peak arrived faster, on day 5 versus 15.

The specimen was PBMCs, collected roughly 46 days after the first yellow fever vaccination. The chain is built from TRBV14 and TRBJ1-1; TRBD1 aligns across 7 bases. The sequence was collected from a man between 18 and 29 years old who received the YFV17D yellow fever vaccine. CDR3 amino acids: CASSLQGVTEAFF. The CDR3 DNA is TGTGCCAGCAGCCTTCAGGGGGTCACTGAAGCTTTCTTT.